These 25 T cell receptor beta chains originate from one sample sequenced in a study of beta chain features in type 1 diabetes. The authors reverse transcribed all of the isolated RNA, so sequencing captured expressed TCRB transcripts. Generated by immunoSEQ multiplex PCR, the TCRdb table keeps only in-frame clones and is missing some. Among 200,000 to 250,000 clones listed, roughly 11% were seen once. Source material: central memory CD4+ T cells from blood. Source of these receptors: a man aged 18 to 30 in good health.

The chain has TRBV7-9 and TRBJ1-4; 8 bases line up with TRBD1. The CDR3 is 15 amino acids. CDR1 and CDR2 from the germline V gene are SEHNR and FQNEAQ (reference sequence). Trimming removed 5 bases from V and 4 bases from J; junction bases left unmatched: 6. As DNA, the CDR3 is TGTGCCAGCAGCACAGACAGGGGCATTAATGAAAAACTGTTTTTT. Its protein product is CASSTDRGINEKLFF.

V usage is TRBV6-5 and J usage is TRBJ2-7, with D hard to call. This CDR3 is built from 12 residues. The germline CDR1 and CDR2 sequences are MNHEY and SVGAGI. Trimming removed 7 bases from V and 2 bases from J, with 9 bases in between. CDR3 DNA: TGTGCCAGCACAGGTGGGGCCTACGAGCAGTACTTC. This encodes CASTGGAYEQYF.

This clone came up many times. The rearrangement uses TRBV7-2 and TRBJ2-1; D is perhaps TRBD1 (5 bases). V lost 5 bases and J 4 bases, leaving 6 bases between the germline ends. Germline CDR1 is SGHTA and CDR2 is FQGNSA. This CDR3 region has 12 residues. CDR3 nucleotides: TGTGCCAGCAGCGGACAATACAATGAGCAGTTCTTC. This encodes CASSGQYNEQFF.

This clone was counted between two and nine times. Other DNA sequences of this sample code for an identical CDR3. This chain connects TRBV6-5 to TRBJ2-5; no clear D. Germline V gives CDR1 MNHEY, CDR2 SVGAGI. The CDR3 runs to 12 residues. Trimming shortened V by 5 bases and J by 4 bases, and 8 bases separated the two germline ends. The CDR3 nucleotides are TGTGCCAGCAGTCCTGGGTCAGAGACCCAGTACTTC. Encoded protein: CASSPGSETQYF.

This clone showed up just a few times. The chain is built from TRBV28 and TRBJ2-5; 10 bases fit TRBD1. The CDR3 sequence is 18 residues long. Germline values: CDR1 MDHEN, CDR2 SYDVKM. V shed 6 bases and J 4 bases; nucleotides not matched to a gene: 17. The chain's CDR3 is CASSTGYGTGEDRETQYF. The CDR3 DNA sequence: TGTGCCAGCAGCACTGGGTATGGGACAGGGGAAGATCGAGAGACCCAGTACTTC. Looking up the rest from reference TRBV28 and TRBJ2-5 gives the full variable domain: DVKVTQSSRYLVKRTGEKVFLECVQDMDHENMFWYRQDPGLGLRLIYFSYDVKMKEKGDIPEGYSVSREKKERFSLILESASTNQTSMYLCASSTGYGTGEDRETQYFGPGTRLLVL.

The chain is built from TRBV7-2 and TRBJ2-7; 8 nucleotides match TRBD1. The CDR3 spans 15 residues. Germline lookup yields CDR1 SGHTA and CDR2 FQGNSA. The junction had 6 bases not matched to a gene; V was cut back by 1 base and J by 4 bases. As DNA, the CDR3 is TGTGCCAGCAGCTTAGTCGGACAGGGATTTTACGAGCAGTACTTC. Its translation is CASSLVGQGFYEQYF.

For this clone: Other DNA sequences of this sample code for an identical CDR3. V is TRBV11-2 and J is TRBJ2-5, with D hard to call. Germline V gives CDR1 SGHAT, CDR2 FQNNGV. V gave up 4 bases and J gave up 4 bases, with 10 bases separating them. CDR3 length equals 13 residues. The CDR3 DNA sequence: TGTGCCAGCAGCTCAGGACCTAGAGAGACCCAGTACTTC. Protein sequence: CASSSGPRETQYF. Full variable domain (remainder filled in from reference TRBV11-2 and TRBJ2-5): EAGVAQSPRYKIIEKRQSVAFWCNPISGHATLYWYQQILGQGPKLLIQFQNNGVVDDSQLPKDRFSAERLKGVDSTLKIQPAKLEDSAVYLCASSSGPRETQYFGPGTRLLVL.

This clone was picked up a small number of times. This chain joins TRBV7-2 and TRBJ2-1, with 8 bases that match TRBD2. Looked up from germline, CDR1 is SGHTA and CDR2 is FQGNSA. The CDR3 sequence is 16 residues long. The V and J ends lost 1 base and 3 bases, in that order; junction bases with no gene match: 5. In DNA form, the CDR3 reads TGTGCCAGCAGCTTAGTTACCGGGAGGGTCTACAATGAGCAGTTCTTC. Protein sequence: CASSLVTGRVYNEQFF.

This clone was detected a few times. The chain is built from TRBV15 and TRBJ2-2; 8 positions agree with TRBD2. This CDR3 is 17 amino acids long. Trimming cost V 0 bases and J 2 bases; bases outside gene matches: 5. The germline V gene has CDR1 LNHNV and CDR2 YYDKDF (reference sequence). In DNA form, the CDR3 reads TGTGCCACCAGCAGAGATCGACTAGCGTTTAACACCGGGGAGCTGTTTTTT. As protein: CATSRDRLAFNTGELFF. Looking up the rest from reference TRBV15 and TRBJ2-2 gives the full variable domain: DAMVIQNPRYQVTQFGKPVTLSCSQTLNHNVMYWYQQKSSQAPKLLFHYYDKDFNNEADTPDNFQSRRPNTSFCFLDIRSPGLGDTAMYLCATSRDRLAFNTGELFFGEGSRLTVL.

J is TRBJ2-1 and V is TRBV9; TRBD2 matches 8 bases. Germline lookup yields CDR1 SGDLS and CDR2 YYNGEE. The CDR3 is 19 residues long. V shed 0 bases and J 6 bases; nucleotides not matched to a gene: 17. The CDR3 loop is CASSVEDPSGRRVRNEQFF. The DNA for the CDR3 is TGTGCCAGCAGCGTAGAAGACCCTAGCGGGCGACGGGTTCGCAATGAGCAGTTCTTC.

This clone has more than one count but fewer than ten. V and J are TRBV2 and TRBJ1-2; tentatively, D is TRBD1 (6 bases). Germline assignment: CDR1 SNHLY and CDR2 FYNNEI. This CDR3 region has 13 residues. Trimming took off 4 bases at V and 6 bases at J, with 12 bases between the two ends. Written as DNA, the CDR3 is TGTGCCAGCAGTGCGTTAAGGGGGAATGGCTACACCTTC. This gives the protein CASSALRGNGYTF.

V and J are TRBV25-1 and TRBJ2-2; 8 nucleotides align to TRBD1. Germline CDR1 MGHDK, CDR2 SYGVNS. The CDR3 runs to 15 residues. J gave up 4 bases and V 4 bases, and 5 bases lay outside the gene matches. CDR3 amino acids: CASSVRTGTTGELFF. The CDR3 DNA follows: TGTGCCAGCAGTGTGCGGACAGGGACCACCGGGGAGCTGTTTTTT.

This clone was recorded only once. The chain couples TRBV7-2 to TRBJ2-2, with 12 positions matching TRBD1. V trimming: 4 bases; J trimming: 7 bases; junction bases outside the gene matches: 4. Germline V lookup: CDR1 SGHTA, CDR2 FQGNSA. This CDR3 is built from 15 residues. The CDR3 coding sequence is TGTGCCAGCAGCTCTGGGACAGGGGGCCACGGGGAGCTGTTTTTT. Protein sequence: CASSSGTGGHGELFF. Combining the CDR3 with reference TRBV7-2 and TRBJ2-2 gives the whole variable domain GAGVSQSPSNKVTEKGKDVELRCDPISGHTALYWYRQSLGQGLEFLIYFQGNSAPDKSGLPSDRFSAERTGGSVSTLTIQRTQQEDSAVYLCASSSGTGGHGELFFGEGSRLTVL.

The rearrangement links TRBV23-1 to TRBJ1-5; D not certain. TRBV23-1 is known as an ORF, though its function is uncertain. The CDR3 runs to 14 residues. The V and J ends lost 3 bases and 5 bases respectively, with 11 bases between them. The CDR3 loop is CASSHGHCDQPQHF. The CDR3 DNA reads as TGCGCCAGCAGTCATGGGCATTGTGATCAGCCCCAGCATTTT.

V usage is TRBV28 and J usage is TRBJ2-7; 8 nucleotides match TRBD2. The CDR3 contains 14 residues. Unmatched junction bases numbered 7, after V lost 2 bases and J lost 7 bases. Germline CDR1 MDHEN, CDR2 SYDVKM. CDR3: CASSLGAGDREQYF. The CDR3 nucleotides read TGTGCCAGCAGTTTAGGAGCGGGAGACCGGGAGCAGTACTTC.

The chain has TRBV29-1 and TRBJ2-1; 8 bases align to TRBD2. Trimming cost V 6 bases and J 6 bases; bases outside gene matches: 7. This CDR3 has 13 amino acids. CDR1 and CDR2 (germline): SQVTM, ANQGSEA. This CDR3 reads CSVRVRGGNEQFF. The CDR3 DNA is TGCAGCGTCCGAGTACGGGGGGGCAATGAGCAGTTCTTC.

V and J are TRBV7-2 and TRBJ2-5; 7 nucleotides agree with TRBD1. CDR1 and CDR2 from the germline V gene are SGHTA and FQGNSA. After removal of 3 bases from V and 11 bases from J, the junction contained 15 bases not matched to a gene. The CDR3 loop spans 15 amino acids. The CDR3 spells CASSFGTVISEEQYF. CDR3 nucleotide sequence: TGTGCCAGCAGCTTCGGGACAGTGATATCGGAGGAGCAGTACTTC.

V usage is TRBV2 and J usage is TRBJ2-3; D ambiguous. V shed 0 bases and J shed 2 bases, with 6 bases lying between them. The CDR3 is 14 amino acids. Looked up from germline, CDR1 is SNHLY and CDR2 is FYNNEI. Here the CDR3 reads CASSEAPYTDTQYF. For the CDR3, the DNA is TGTGCCAGCAGTGAAGCCCCGTACACAGATACGCAGTATTTT.

This clone has at least ten counts. The genes are TRBV19 and TRBJ1-2; D uncertain. The CDR3 runs 13 residues. Per the germline V gene, CDR1 is LNHDA and CDR2 is SQIVND (reference sequence). V lost 3 bases and J lost 2, with 7 bases in between. The CDR3 DNA sequence: TGTGCCAGTAGTATGGCGGGGAACTATGGCTACACCTTC. Translation: CASSMAGNYGYTF.

This clone was detected only a few times. CDR3: CASTEKGSYNEQFF. CDR3 sequence (DNA): TGTGCCAGCACTGAGAAGGGCTCCTACAATGAGCAGTTCTTC. The chain couples TRBV6-6 to TRBJ2-1; D gene ambiguous. The CDR3 runs to 14 residues. CDR1 is MNHNY, CDR2 SVGAGI, per germline (reference sequence). Trimming stripped 7 bases from V and 0 bases from J, with 10 bases between.

This chain uses TRBV30 with TRBJ2-5; the D is unclear. The CDR3 is 14 residues long. Germline V CDR1 and CDR2: GTSNPN, SVGIG (reference sequence). V was trimmed by 5 bases and J by 4 bases, leaving 17 bases between them. CDR3 nucleotide sequence: TGTGCCTGGGCCGCCACCGTGGATCCAGAGACCCAGTACTTC. The encoded protein is CAWAATVDPETQYF.

This clone came up a few times. Other DNA sequences in this sample translate to the same CDR3. The chain recombines TRBV2 with TRBJ2-5; D not certain. The CDR3 extends over 11 amino acids. V was pared by 3 bases and J by 5 bases, with 4 bases between. Germline lookup yields CDR1 SNHLY and CDR2 FYNNEI. CDR3 region: CASSERETQYF. For the CDR3, the DNA is TGTGCCAGCAGTGAGCGCGAGACCCAGTACTTC.

This clone was picked up a small number of times. The chain employs TRBV10-3 and TRBJ2-3; possibly TRBD1 or TRBD2 for D (5 bases each). The CDR3 covers 16 residues. Germline lookup yields CDR1 ENHRY and CDR2 SYGVKD. V gave up 4 bases and J gave up 4 bases, with 18 bases separating them. This CDR3 is CAISGLATRGADTQYF. As DNA, the CDR3 is TGTGCCATCAGTGGGCTCGCGACGAGAGGGGCAGATACGCAGTATTTT.

V and J are TRBV5-1 and TRBJ2-3; D tentatively fits TRBD1 or TRBD2 (5 bases each). The CDR3 totals 15 residues. V lost 6 bases and J 0 bases, leaving 14 bases between the germline ends. Germline-derived CDR1 and CDR2 are SGHRS and YFSETQ. CDR3: CASTRDGTSTDTQYF. The CDR3 bases are TGCGCCAGCACTAGGGACGGAACTAGCACAGATACGCAGTATTTT.

The chain recombines TRBV4-2 with TRBJ2-5, with TRBD1 matching 8 bases. Looked up from germline, CDR1 is LGHNA and CDR2 is YNFKEQ. The CDR3 is made up of 14 amino acids. J gave up 5 bases and V 5 bases, and 7 bases lay outside the gene matches. The CDR3 here is CASSLGQGRETQYF. DNA for the CDR3: TGTGCCAGCAGCTTAGGACAGGGCAGGGAGACCCAGTACTTC.